This TCR beta chain was captured by sequencing in a study of a mutant IDH1 vaccine in newly diagnosed glioma. On the study more broadly: Vaccinations were initiated 4-6 weeks following radiotherapy alone, or were given together with temozolomide cycles.

The method was immunoSEQ multiplex PCR; TCRdb's version includes in-frame clones alone and lacks a portion of them. This sample has 60,000 or so clones, with roughly 90% found just once. Germline V CDR1 and CDR2: LNHDA, SQIVND (reference sequence). There are 13 residues in the CDR3. V was clipped by 4 bases and J by 6 bases, with 13 bases between them. The time point denotes: week 11, during vaccination. What each vaccine dose contained was 300 ug of mutant IDH1 20-mer peptide, accompanied by topical imiquimod. In regard to this clone: The antigen is not known.

The chain recombines TRBV19 with TRBJ2-7; TRBD1 might be the D (6 bases). The specimen comprised PBMCs, sampled from a glioma patient whose treatment included an IDH1 peptide vaccine. The source of this sequence is a man in his forties with glioma. The CDR3 loop reads CASSTTTGSEQYF. In nucleotides, the CDR3 is TGTGCCAGTAGTACAACAACAGGGAGCGAGCAGTACTTC.